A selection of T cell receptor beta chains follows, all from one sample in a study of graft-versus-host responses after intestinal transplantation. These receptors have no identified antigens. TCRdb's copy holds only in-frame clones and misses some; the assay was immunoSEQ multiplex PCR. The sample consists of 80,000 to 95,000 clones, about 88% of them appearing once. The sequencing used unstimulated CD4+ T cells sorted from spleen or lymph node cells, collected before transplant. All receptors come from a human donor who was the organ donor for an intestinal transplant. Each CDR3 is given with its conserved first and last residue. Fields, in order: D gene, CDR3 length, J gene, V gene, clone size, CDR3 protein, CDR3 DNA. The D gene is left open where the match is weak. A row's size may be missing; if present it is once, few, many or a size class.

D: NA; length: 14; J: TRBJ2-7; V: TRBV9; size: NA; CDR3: CASSPEVAAREQYF; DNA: TGTGCCAGCAGCCCCGAGGTAGCGGCGCGTGAGCAGTACTTC
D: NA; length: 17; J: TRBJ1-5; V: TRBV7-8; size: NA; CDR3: CASSLEREGLGNQPQHF; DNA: TGTGCCAGCAGCTTAGAGAGGGAGGGTTTAGGCAATCAGCCCCAGCATTTT
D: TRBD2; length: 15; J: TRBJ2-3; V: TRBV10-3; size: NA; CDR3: CAISTGTSGTDTQYF; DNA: TGTGCCATCAGTACCGGGACTAGCGGCACAGATACGCAGTATTTT
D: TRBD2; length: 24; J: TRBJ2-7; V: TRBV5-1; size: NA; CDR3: CASSLANPWQRSRLAGGLPYEQYF; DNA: TGCGCCAGCAGCTTGGCCAATCCGTGGCAAAGAAGTAGACTAGCGGGGGGTCTTCCCTACGAGCAGTACTTC
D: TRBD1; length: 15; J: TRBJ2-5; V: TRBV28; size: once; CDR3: CASSSGTGMGETQYF; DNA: TGTGCCAGCAGTTCCGGGACAGGGATGGGGGAGACCCAGTACTTC
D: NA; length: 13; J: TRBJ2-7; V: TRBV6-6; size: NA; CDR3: CASSYDRSSWQYF; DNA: TGTGCCAGCAGTTATGATCGGAGTAGTTGGCAGTACTTC
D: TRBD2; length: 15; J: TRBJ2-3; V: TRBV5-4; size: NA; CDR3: CASSREGPSTDTQYF; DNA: TGTGCCAGCAGCCGGGAGGGCCCGAGCACAGATACGCAGTATTTT
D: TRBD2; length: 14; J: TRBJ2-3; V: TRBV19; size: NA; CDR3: CASSIRLAGDTQYF; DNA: TGTGCCAGTAGTATACGACTAGCTGGCGATACGCAGTATTTT
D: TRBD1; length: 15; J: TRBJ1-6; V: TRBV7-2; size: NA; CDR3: CASSLGTGWNSPLHF; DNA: TGTGCCAGCAGCTTGGGGACAGGGTGGAATTCACCCCTCCACTTT
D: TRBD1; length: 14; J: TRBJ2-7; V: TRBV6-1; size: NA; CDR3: CASSEIPGGYEQYF; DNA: TGTGCCAGCAGTGAAATCCCAGGGGGCTACGAGCAGTACTTC
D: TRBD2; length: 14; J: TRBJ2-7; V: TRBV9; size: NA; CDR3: CASSVGDSGSEQYF; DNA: TGTGCCAGCAGCGTAGGTGATAGCGGGAGCGAGCAGTACTTC
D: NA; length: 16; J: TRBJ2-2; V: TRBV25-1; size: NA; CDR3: CASSSSRGGNTGELFF; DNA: TGTGCCAGCAGTTCATCGAGGGGAGGTAACACCGGGGAGCTGTTTTTT
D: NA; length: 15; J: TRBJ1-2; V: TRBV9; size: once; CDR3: CASSPAGREVLGYTF; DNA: TGTGCCAGCAGCCCCGCGGGCAGGGAGGTTCTTGGCTACACCTTC
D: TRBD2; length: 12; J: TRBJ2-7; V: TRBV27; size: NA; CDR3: CASSGGVYEQYF; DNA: TGTGCCAGCAGTGGGGGGGTCTACGAGCAGTACTTC
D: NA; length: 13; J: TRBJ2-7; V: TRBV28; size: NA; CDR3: CASSLTYSYEQYF; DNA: TGTGCCAGCAGTTTAACCTATAGCTACGAGCAGTACTTC
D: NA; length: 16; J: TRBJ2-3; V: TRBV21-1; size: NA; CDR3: CASSSTTSGRWDTQYF; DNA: TGTGCCAGCAGCAGCACAACTAGCGGGAGGTGGGATACGCAGTATTTT
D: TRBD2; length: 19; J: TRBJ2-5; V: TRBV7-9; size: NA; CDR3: CASGGLAGFKAHPGETQYF; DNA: TGTGCCAGCGGGGGGCTAGCGGGCTTCAAAGCCCATCCAGGGGAGACCCAGTACTTC
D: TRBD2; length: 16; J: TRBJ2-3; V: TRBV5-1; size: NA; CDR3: CASSPRTSGPTDTQYF; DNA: TGCGCCAGCAGCCCCCGGACTAGCGGGCCAACAGATACGCAGTATTTT
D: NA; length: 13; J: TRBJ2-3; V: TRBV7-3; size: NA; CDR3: CASSLAPADTQYF; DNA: TGTGCCAGCAGCTTAGCTCCGGCAGATACGCAGTATTTT
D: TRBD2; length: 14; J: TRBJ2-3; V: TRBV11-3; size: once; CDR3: CASSFGGRTDTQYF; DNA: TGTGCCAGCAGCTTCGGCGGGAGGACAGATACGCAGTATTTT
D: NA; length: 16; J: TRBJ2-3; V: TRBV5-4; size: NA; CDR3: CASSLVGQTSTDTQYF; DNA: TGTGCCAGCAGCTTGGTGGGACAAACGAGCACAGATACGCAGTATTTT
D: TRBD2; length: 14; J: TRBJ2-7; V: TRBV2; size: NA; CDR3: CASSAGTRPYEQYF; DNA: TGTGCCAGCAGTGCAGGGACTAGGCCCTACGAGCAGTACTTC
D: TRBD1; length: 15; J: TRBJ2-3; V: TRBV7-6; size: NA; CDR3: CASSYGTGNWDTQYF; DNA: TGTGCCAGCAGCTACGGGACAGGGAATTGGGATACGCAGTATTTT
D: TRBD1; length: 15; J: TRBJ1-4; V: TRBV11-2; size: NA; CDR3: CASSLVGTVVRKLFF; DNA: TGTGCCAGCAGCTTGGTCGGGACAGTCGTTCGGAAACTGTTTTTT
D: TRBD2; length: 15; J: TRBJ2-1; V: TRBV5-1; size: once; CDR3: CASRPVAGGYNEQFF; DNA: TGCGCCAGCCGTCCGGTCGCGGGGGGGTACAATGAGCAGTTCTTC
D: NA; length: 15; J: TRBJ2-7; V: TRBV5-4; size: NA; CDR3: CASSHQGQLTYEQYF; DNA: TGTGCCAGCAGCCACCAGGGGCAACTAACCTACGAGCAGTACTTC
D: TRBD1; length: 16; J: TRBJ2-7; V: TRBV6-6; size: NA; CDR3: CASRSQGTGETYEQYF; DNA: TGTGCCAGCAGGTCCCAGGGGACAGGGGAAACCTACGAGCAGTACTTC
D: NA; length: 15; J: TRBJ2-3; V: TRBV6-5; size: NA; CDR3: CASSLRQAHTDTQYF; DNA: TGTGCCAGCAGTCTGCGACAGGCTCACACAGATACGCAGTATTTT
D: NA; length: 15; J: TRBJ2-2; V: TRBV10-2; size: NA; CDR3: CASQGGKLNTGELFF; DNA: TGCGCCAGCCAGGGGGGAAAATTGAACACCGGGGAGCTGTTTTTT
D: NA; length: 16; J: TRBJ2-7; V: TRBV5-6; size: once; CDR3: CASSLNMGRVGHEQYF; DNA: TGTGCCAGCAGCTTGAATATGGGCAGGGTCGGCCACGAGCAGTACTTC
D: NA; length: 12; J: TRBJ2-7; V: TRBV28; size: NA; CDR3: CASSSSSYEQYF; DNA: TGTGCCAGCAGTTCGAGCTCCTACGAGCAGTACTTC
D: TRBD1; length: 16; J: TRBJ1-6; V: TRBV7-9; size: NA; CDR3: CASSPLTGTVNSPLHF; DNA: TGTGCCAGCAGCCCGCTAACCGGGACAGTTAATTCACCCCTCCACTTT
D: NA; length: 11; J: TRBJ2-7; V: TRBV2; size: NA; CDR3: CASGDIEEQYF; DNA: TGTGCCAGCGGGGACATAGAGGAGCAGTACTTC
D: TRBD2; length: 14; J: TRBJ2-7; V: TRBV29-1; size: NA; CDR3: CSAGRGAGVYEQYF; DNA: TGCAGCGCCGGACGGGGAGCGGGAGTCTACGAGCAGTACTTC
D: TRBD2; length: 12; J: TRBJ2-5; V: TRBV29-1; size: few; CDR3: CSVAGGGETQYF; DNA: TGCAGCGTTGCTGGGGGGGGAGAGACCCAGTACTTC
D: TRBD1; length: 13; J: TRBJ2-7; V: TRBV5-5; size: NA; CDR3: CASSPTGAYEQYF; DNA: TGTGCCAGCAGCCCGACAGGGGCCTACGAGCAGTACTTC
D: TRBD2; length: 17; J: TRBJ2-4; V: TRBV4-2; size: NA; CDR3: CASSQDLTSGGVSIQYF; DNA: TGTGCCAGCAGCCAAGATCTTACTAGCGGGGGGGTGAGCATCCAGTACTTC
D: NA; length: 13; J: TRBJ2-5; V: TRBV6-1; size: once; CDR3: CASSRGAQETQYF; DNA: TGTGCCAGCAGTCGGGGGGCTCAAGAGACCCAGTACTTC
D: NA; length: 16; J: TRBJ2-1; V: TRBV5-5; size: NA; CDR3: CASSLAIAVLLTEQFF; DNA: TGTGCCAGCAGCTTGGCTATCGCGGTCCTTTTAACCGAGCAGTTCTTC
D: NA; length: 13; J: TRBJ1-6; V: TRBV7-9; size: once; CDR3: CASGQSYNSPLHF; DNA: TGTGCCAGCGGACAGAGCTATAATTCACCCCTCCACTTT
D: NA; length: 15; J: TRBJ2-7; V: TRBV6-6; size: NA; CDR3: CASSRARDTVYEQYF; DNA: TGTGCCAGCAGTAGGGCCCGGGACACAGTCTACGAGCAGTACTTC
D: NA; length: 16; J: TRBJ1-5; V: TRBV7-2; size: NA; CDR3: CASSPTKQGFNQPQHF; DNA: TGTGCCAGCAGCCCAACAAAACAGGGATTCAATCAGCCCCAGCATTTT
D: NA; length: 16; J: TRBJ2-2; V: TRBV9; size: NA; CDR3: CASSVSGTPNTGELFF; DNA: TGTGCCAGCAGCGTAAGTGGGACTCCGAACACCGGGGAGCTGTTTTTT
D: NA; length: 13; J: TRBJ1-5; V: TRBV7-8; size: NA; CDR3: CASSLWRGQPQHF; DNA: TGTGCCAGCAGCTTATGGCGGGGACAGCCCCAGCATTTT
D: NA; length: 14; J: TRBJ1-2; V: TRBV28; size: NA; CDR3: CASRTSGTNYGYTF; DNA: TGTGCCAGCAGGACTTCGGGAACCAACTATGGCTACACCTTC
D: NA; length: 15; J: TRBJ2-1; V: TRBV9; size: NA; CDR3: CASSVDFGPQAGQFF; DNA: TGTGCCAGCAGCGTAGATTTCGGTCCCCAGGCAGGGCAGTTCTTC
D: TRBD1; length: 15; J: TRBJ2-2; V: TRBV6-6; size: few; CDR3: CASSPHRGSSGELFF; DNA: TGTGCCAGCAGCCCCCACAGGGGAAGCTCCGGGGAGCTGTTTTTT
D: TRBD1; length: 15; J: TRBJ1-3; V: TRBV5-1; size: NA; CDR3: CASRSGQGVGNTIYF; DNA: TGCGCCAGCAGGTCGGGACAGGGGGTTGGAAACACCATATATTTT
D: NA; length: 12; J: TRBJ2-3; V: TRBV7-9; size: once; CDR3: CASSLVADTQYF; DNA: TGTGCCAGCAGCTTAGTCGCAGATACGCAGTATTTT
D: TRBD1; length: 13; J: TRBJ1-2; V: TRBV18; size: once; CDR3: CASSAGTGYGYTF; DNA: TGTGCCAGCTCAGCCGGGACAGGCTATGGCTACACCTTC